The T cell receptor beta chain described here comes from a study of blood T cell repertoires in COVID-19. For the study at large: Whether acute or convalescent, the COVID-19 samples came from the United States, Italy and Spain. Nucleic acid was either cDNA or gDNA, and it came from T cells, B-cell-depleted T cells, or PBMCs.

In the authors' workflow: The assay estimated nucleated cells by amplifying reference gene primers. TCRdb keeps only in-frame clones here, not all; method: immunoSEQ multiplex PCR. The D gene and trimming were derived from the DNA, and the V and J assignments and clone size from that table. The repertoire has more than 250,000 clones, around 90% of them found once; the top ten carry approximately 5.3%. The CDR3 spans 13 residues. The ends lost 5 bases at V and 3 bases at J; junction bases unmatched: 3. Germline V gene sequence: CDR1 SGHTA, CDR2 FQGNSA. Recruitment covered fewer than 25 US areas and drew participants whose ages spanned roughly 18 to 100 years.

Sequencing was performed on PBMCs or T cells enriched from blood (not recorded which). The TCR sequence derives from a woman in her 30s who had recovered from COVID-19. The chain links TRBV7-2 to TRBJ1-1; 7 bases are shared with TRBD1. CDR3 in DNA: TGTGCCAGCAGCCTGACAGGGTACACTGAAGCTTTCTTT. This codes for CASSLTGYTEAFF.